This T cell receptor beta chain appears in the sequencing data of a study of OX40 agonist ivuxolimab in advanced cancers. Study results and caveats: The study found that CD8+ T cells averaged more expanded clones than CD4+.

V was cut by 7 bases and J by 5 bases, with 9 bases left in between. The germline gives CDR1 MDHEN, CDR2 SYDVKM. The CDR3 covers 12 residues. A word on this clone: As yet, its antigen is unknown.

The data were produced by immunoSEQ multiplex PCR, yet TCRdb's version contains in-frame clones alone and is incomplete. This table holds some 19,000 clones, around four fifths found once. This clonotype was obtained from an adult with an advanced solid tumor such as melanoma, head and neck, liver or kidney cancer. The specimen was CD4+ or CD8+ T cells sorted from blood, collected in a trial of the OX40 agonist ivuxolimab. The chain uses TRBV28 and TRBJ2-1; maybe TRBD1 (6 bases). This chain's CDR3 is CASTGVHNEQFF. CDR3 in DNA: TGTGCCAGCACAGGGGTGCACAATGAGCAGTTCTTC.